This T cell receptor (beta chain) was sequenced during a study of shared clonotypes between healthy human individuals. Sorted-subset replicate PCR reactions contained 200 to 250 ng DNA, corresponding to tens of thousands of T cell genomes. Here immunoSEQ multiplex PCR was the method, and the copy in TCRdb shows in-frame clones only, minus some. This table holds about 340,000 clones, less than 75% found once. At least ten counts were recorded for this clone. Within the sample, other DNA sequences also encode this same CDR3. The CDR3 is 14 residues long. In germline, CDR1 is ENHRY, CDR2 SYGVKD. V dropped 2 bases and J dropped 2 bases, with 9 bases sitting between them.

This receptor was taken from a man aged 25-40 years in good health. The V and J genes are TRBV10-3 and TRBJ2-5, with D maybe TRBD2 (6 bases). Specimen: memory CD4+ T cells sorted from blood. Subset indicated: CD45RA-negative fraction. The chain's CDR3 is CAISEGGEQETQYF. In nucleotides, the CDR3 is TGTGCCATCAGTGAGGGCGGGGAGCAAGAGACCCAGTACTTC.